Listed below are T cell receptor beta chains from one sample, sequenced in a study of T cell changes during pregnancy in multiple sclerosis. Only in-frame clones appear in the TCRdb table, and some are missing; sequencing was by immunoSEQ multiplex PCR. Counted here are fewer than 85,000 clones, 92% occurring once; the ten biggest clones make up approximately 2.8%. The sample consisted of peripheral blood, taken in the third trimester of pregnancy. The source is a female donor in good health, enrolled as a control in a pregnancy study. Both conserved end residues are trimmed from each CDR3. The order of the fields is V gene, J gene, CDR3 protein.

TRBV28,TRBJ2-1,ASSTPGTGLHEQF
TRBV14,TRBJ2-1,ASSHLTSGDYNEQF
TRBV7-2,TRBJ2-7,ASSLGLAGAYEQY
TRBV6-5,TRBJ2-1,ASSANSMEQF
TRBV11-2,TRBJ1-2,ASSLVGGYGYT
TRBV7-6,TRBJ2-2,ASSLDLTTNTGELF
TRBV4-2,TRBJ1-3,ASSHLDRAHSGNTIY
TRBV4-1,TRBJ2-1,ASSQDRGTNEQF
TRBV5-1,TRBJ2-3,ASSPGTQGNTDTQY
TRBV7-2,TRBJ2-3,ASSFLAGADTQY
TRBV4-1,TRBJ2-1,ASSQDLRNNEQF
TRBV27,TRBJ2-5,ASSLRGQETQY
TRBV5-1,TRBJ2-1,ASARDTTYNEQF
TRBV18,TRBJ1-1,ASSPDRGSTEAF
TRBV6-1,TRBJ2-1,ASRARTNYNEQF
TRBV15,TRBJ2-3,ATVPTSGSRGDTQY
TRBV7-9,TRBJ2-1,ASSLGGLDGEQF
TRBV4-2,TRBJ1-5,ASSQNRGGQPQH
TRBV11-3,TRBJ2-7,ASSLAGNAYEQY
TRBV6-5,TRBJ2-7,ASSYSVQDYEQY
TRBV28,TRBJ1-6,ASSSGTGGIGSPLH
TRBV19,TRBJ1-2,ASSIASLSSWGYT
TRBV29-1,TRBJ1-1,SADEVDFFTEAF
TRBV28,TRBJ1-3,ASTFLLGGSGNTIY
TRBV9,TRBJ1-2,ASSESGGVEGYT
TRBV28,TRBJ1-2,ASSLVGVRGSYGYT
TRBV7-9,TRBJ2-5,ASSFSGSETQY
TRBV13,TRBJ2-5,ASTPTLAAQETQY
TRBV7-9,TRBJ2-3,ASSPTATDTQY
TRBV28,TRBJ1-1,ASSLRGGSNTEAF
TRBV27,TRBJ1-5,ASSATGGNQPQH
TRBV27,TRBJ2-1,ASSIRLHRGNEQF
TRBV29-1,TRBJ2-5,SVVGGVGETQY
TRBV28,TRBJ2-2,ASNVQGRGTGELF
TRBV15,TRBJ2-1,ATSRESSGRLREYNEQF
TRBV2,TRBJ1-5,ASSELGHPSSPQH
TRBV7-8,TRBJ2-3,ASSLGPQGAPTDTQY
TRBV11-3,TRBJ2-3,ASSLELAGTDTQY
TRBV10-1,TRBJ2-1,ASRQREGLNEQF
TRBV7-9,TRBJ1-4,ASSIGTGRLEKLF
TRBV7-2,TRBJ1-5,ASSLARRGSQPQH
TRBV6-1,TRBJ2-7,ASSEVSGRRDRAYEQY
TRBV5-1,TRBJ2-7,ASSSGDKGYEQY
TRBV2,TRBJ2-3,ASRTGTSGSTDTQY
TRBV10-3,TRBJ1-1,AIRGPRGTEAF
TRBV13,TRBJ2-7,ASSRTSGGTYEQY
TRBV5-4,TRBJ2-2,ASSSGRGNHGELF
TRBV27,TRBJ1-1,ASSFRVNTEAF
TRBV11-2,TRBJ2-3,ASSLGGDTQY
TRBV2,TRBJ2-3,ASSERSLAGYTQGDTQY
TRBV28,TRBJ2-1,ASSLGRGGYNEQF
TRBV19,TRBJ1-1,ASTAGQANTEAF
TRBV18,TRBJ2-5,ASLPSGMRQETQY
TRBV5-6,TRBJ2-2,ASSLLSLASTGELF
TRBV14,TRBJ2-3,ASSLIQGDTQY
TRBV28,TRBJ1-5,ASRQRRENQPQH
TRBV19,TRBJ1-3,ASQGGSSGNTIY
TRBV5-4,TRBJ1-2,ASSLGQALFYGYT
TRBV7-9,TRBJ2-7,ASSRGLADSYEQY
TRBV4-1,TRBJ1-6,ASSPTSGNLVSPLH